This TCR beta chain was identified during a study of blood T cell repertoires in COVID-19. Study overall: Acute and convalescent COVID-19 specimens originated in the United States, Italy and Spain. The analysed material was cDNA or gDNA that came from T cells, B-cell-depleted T cells, or PBMCs.

Germline-derived CDR1 and CDR2 are MNHEY and SMNVEV (reference sequence). The CDR3 consists of 11 residues. V lost 6 bases and J lost 5, with 8 bases in between. Individuals aged roughly 18 to 95 years were recruited from 24 US areas. In Cohort 3, a recovered donor had either two negative PCRs, clearance, or symptom resolution. Profiled with immunoSEQ multiplex PCR; TCRdb holds only in-frame clones, not every one. The table has a few hundred thousand clones, approximately 90% seen once. This sequence joins TRBV27 and TRBJ2-7; weak D call: TRBD1 (6 bases). The sequenced material came from PBMCs or T cells enriched from blood (not recorded which). The sequence derives from a man aged 40-55 years who had recovered from COVID-19. The CDR3 is CASSQGNEQYF. The CDR3 DNA sequence: TGTGCCAGCAGCCAGGGGAACGAGCAGTACTTC.